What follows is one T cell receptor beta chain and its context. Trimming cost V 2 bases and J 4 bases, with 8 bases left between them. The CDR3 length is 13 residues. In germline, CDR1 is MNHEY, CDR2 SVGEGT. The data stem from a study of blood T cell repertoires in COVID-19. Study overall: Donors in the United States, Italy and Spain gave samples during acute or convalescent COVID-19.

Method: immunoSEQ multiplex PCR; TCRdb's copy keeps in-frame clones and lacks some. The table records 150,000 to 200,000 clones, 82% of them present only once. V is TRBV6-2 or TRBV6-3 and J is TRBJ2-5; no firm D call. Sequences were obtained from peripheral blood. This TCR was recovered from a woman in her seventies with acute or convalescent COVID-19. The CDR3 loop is CASSYPAGETQYF. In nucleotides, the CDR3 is TGTGCCAGCAGTTACCCCGCAGGAGAGACCCAGTACTTC.